The rows below give T cell receptor beta chains drawn from one sample of a study of vaccination effects on CD4 cells after COVID-19. Antigens of these TCRs are unknown. Data came from immunoSEQ multiplex PCR; TCRdb stores just in-frame clones and leaves some out. The repertoire holds some 30,000 clones, with roughly 77% as singletons. The input for sequencing was CD4+ T cells from PBMCs cultured with HCoV-229E spike peptides, taken after COVID-19 vaccination. The receptor set was obtained from a human donor who received a COVID-19 vaccine. Each CDR3 is given with its conserved first and last residue. D genes are given only for firm matches. Where a row states a size, it is once, few, many or the class of an expanded clone; other rows omit it.

V: TRBV25-1
D: .
J: TRBJ1-2
size: .
DNA: TGTGCCAGCAGTGATCCCGGGGGTCAGGACTATGGCTACACCTTC
CDR3: CASSDPGGQDYGYTF

V: TRBV25-1
D: TRBD2
J: TRBJ2-1
size: .
DNA: TGTGCCAGCAGTGCCTCTTTGGGAGGGGTAAATGAGCAGTTCTTC
CDR3: CASSASLGGVNEQFF

V: TRBV19
D: .
J: TRBJ2-7
size: .
DNA: TGTGCCAGTAGTAACCCTGGGGACGTCTACGAGCAGTACTTC
CDR3: CASSNPGDVYEQYF

V: TRBV29-1
D: TRBD2
J: TRBJ2-3
size: .
DNA: TGCGGACTAGCGGGAGTCCTCACAGATACGCAGTATTTT
CDR3: CGLAGVLTDTQYF

V: TRBV6-1
D: .
J: TRBJ1-6
size: few
DNA: TGTGCCAGCAGTGACCAAACAGGGATAGGCTCACCCCTCCACTTT
CDR3: CASSDQTGIGSPLHF

V: TRBV4-2
D: TRBD1
J: TRBJ1-1
size: .
DNA: TGTGCCAGCAGCCTAACCATAGGACAGGGGATGCGCGAAGCTTTCTTT
CDR3: CASSLTIGQGMREAFF

V: TRBV5-1
D: .
J: TRBJ1-4
size: .
DNA: TGCGCCAGCAGCGGTGGGGGGCTAAATGAAAAACTGTTTTTT
CDR3: CASSGGGLNEKLFF

V: TRBV6-5
D: .
J: TRBJ1-1
size: .
DNA: TGTGCCAGCAGTTACTCAGGGGCAGGAACGAATGAAGCTTTCTTT
CDR3: CASSYSGAGTNEAFF

V: TRBV5-1
D: .
J: TRBJ1-1
size: .
DNA: TGCGCCAGCAGCTTAGGTCCCCAGGACAGGAACACTGAAGCTTTCTTT
CDR3: CASSLGPQDRNTEAFF

V: TRBV6-5
D: .
J: TRBJ2-7
size: .
DNA: TGTGCCAGCAGTTACAAGGGTTACGAGCAGTACTTC
CDR3: CASSYKGYEQYF

V: TRBV11-2
D: TRBD1
J: TRBJ2-5
size: .
DNA: TGTGCCAGCAGCCCTGGGACAGCACAAGAGACCCAGTACTTC
CDR3: CASSPGTAQETQYF

V: TRBV5-6
D: .
J: TRBJ2-4
size: .
DNA: TGTGCCAGCAGCACCGCCAGTATATCCAAAAACATTCAGTACTTC
CDR3: CASSTASISKNIQYF

V: TRBV11-2
D: .
J: TRBJ2-5
size: .
DNA: TGTGCCAGCAGCTTAGTTCCGGCGGGGACCCAGTACTTC
CDR3: CASSLVPAGTQYF